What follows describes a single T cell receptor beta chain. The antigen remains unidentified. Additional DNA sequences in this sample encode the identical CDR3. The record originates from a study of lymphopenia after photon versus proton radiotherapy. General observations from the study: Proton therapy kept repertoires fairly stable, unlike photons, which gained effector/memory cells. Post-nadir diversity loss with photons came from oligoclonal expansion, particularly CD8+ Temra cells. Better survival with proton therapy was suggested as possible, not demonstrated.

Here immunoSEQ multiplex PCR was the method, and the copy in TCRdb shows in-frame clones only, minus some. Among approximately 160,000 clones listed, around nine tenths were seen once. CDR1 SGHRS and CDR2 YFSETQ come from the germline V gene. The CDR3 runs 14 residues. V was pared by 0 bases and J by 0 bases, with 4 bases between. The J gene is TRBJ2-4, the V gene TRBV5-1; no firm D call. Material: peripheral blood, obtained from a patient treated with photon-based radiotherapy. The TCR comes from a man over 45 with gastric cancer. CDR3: CASSLDRAKNIQYF. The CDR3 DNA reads TGCGCCAGCAGCTTGGACAGAGCCAAAAACATTCAGTACTTC.